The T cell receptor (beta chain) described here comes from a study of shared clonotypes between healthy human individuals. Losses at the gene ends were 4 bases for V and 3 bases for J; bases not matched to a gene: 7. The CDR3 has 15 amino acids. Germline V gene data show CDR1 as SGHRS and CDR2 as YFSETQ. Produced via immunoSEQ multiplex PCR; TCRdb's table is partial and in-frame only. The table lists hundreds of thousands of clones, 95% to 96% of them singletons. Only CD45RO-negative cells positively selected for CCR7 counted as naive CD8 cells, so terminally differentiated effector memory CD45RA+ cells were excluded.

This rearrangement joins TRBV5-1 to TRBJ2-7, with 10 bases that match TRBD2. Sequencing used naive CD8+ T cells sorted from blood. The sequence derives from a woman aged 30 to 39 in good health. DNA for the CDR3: TGCGCCAGCAGCCCGGGACTAGCGCTCCTCTACGAGCAGTACTTC. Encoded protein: CASSPGLALLYEQYF.